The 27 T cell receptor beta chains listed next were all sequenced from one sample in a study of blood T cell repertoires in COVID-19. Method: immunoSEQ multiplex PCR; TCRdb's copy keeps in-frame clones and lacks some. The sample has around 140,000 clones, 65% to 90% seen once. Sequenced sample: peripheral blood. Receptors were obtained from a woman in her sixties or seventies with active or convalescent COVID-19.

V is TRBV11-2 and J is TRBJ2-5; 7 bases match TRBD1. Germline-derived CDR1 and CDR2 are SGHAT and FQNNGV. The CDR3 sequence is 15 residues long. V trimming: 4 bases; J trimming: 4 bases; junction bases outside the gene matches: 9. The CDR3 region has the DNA TGTGCCAGCAGCTCGGTAACAGGGGATAGAGAGACCCAGTACTTC. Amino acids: CASSSVTGDRETQYF.

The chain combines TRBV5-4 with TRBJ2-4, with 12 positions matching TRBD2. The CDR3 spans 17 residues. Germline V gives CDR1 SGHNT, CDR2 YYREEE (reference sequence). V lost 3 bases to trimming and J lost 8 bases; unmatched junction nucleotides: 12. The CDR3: CASSSGLAGRAGDIQYF. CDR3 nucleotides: TGTGCCAGCAGCTCCGGACTAGCGGGACGGGCCGGGGACATTCAGTACTTC.

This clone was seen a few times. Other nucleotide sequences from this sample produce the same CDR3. The CDR3 spells CASSLAQGTEAFF. The CDR3, as DNA: TGTGCCAGCAGCTTAGCGCAGGGCACTGAAGCTTTCTTT. The rearrangement uses TRBV11-2 and TRBJ1-1, with a tentative D call TRBD1 (5 bases). The CDR3 spans 13 residues. The germline V and J ends were trimmed by 1 base and 4 bases, with 7 bases remaining between them. CDR1 and CDR2 from the germline V gene are SGHAT and FQNNGV.

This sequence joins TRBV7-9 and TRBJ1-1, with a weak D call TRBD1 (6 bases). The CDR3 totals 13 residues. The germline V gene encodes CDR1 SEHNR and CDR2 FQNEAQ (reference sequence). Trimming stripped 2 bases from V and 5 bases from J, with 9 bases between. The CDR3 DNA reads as TGTGCCAGCAGCTTAACAGGGAATACTGAAGCTTTCTTT. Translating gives CASSLTGNTEAFF.

The CDR3 DNA is TGTGCCAGTACTGCCGACAGGGCACAGACTCGGCCCCAGCATTTT. It codes for CASTADRAQTRPQHF. The chain combines TRBV19 with TRBJ1-5; 7 nucleotides align to TRBD1. The germline V gene has CDR1 LNHDA and CDR2 SQIVND (reference sequence). This CDR3 region has 15 residues. The V and J ends lost 7 bases and 9 bases, in that order; junction bases with no gene match: 15.

The CDR3 loop reads CASSLGTGGQEKLFF. CDR3 sequence (DNA): TGTGCCAGCAGTTTGGGGACAGGGGGCCAAGAAAAACTGTTTTTT. The V call is TRBV28, the J call TRBJ1-4; 12 positions agree with TRBD1. Per the germline V gene, CDR1 is MDHEN and CDR2 is SYDVKM. This CDR3 spans 15 amino acids. The V gene end was trimmed by 3 bases and the J gene end by 8 bases; junction bases not matched to a gene: 4.

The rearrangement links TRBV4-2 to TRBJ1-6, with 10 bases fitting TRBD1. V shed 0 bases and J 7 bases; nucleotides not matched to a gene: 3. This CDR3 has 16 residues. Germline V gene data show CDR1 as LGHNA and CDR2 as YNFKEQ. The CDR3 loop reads CASSQEGQGSNSPLHF. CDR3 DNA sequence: TGTGCCAGCAGCCAAGAGGGACAGGGGTCGAATTCACCCCTCCACTTT.

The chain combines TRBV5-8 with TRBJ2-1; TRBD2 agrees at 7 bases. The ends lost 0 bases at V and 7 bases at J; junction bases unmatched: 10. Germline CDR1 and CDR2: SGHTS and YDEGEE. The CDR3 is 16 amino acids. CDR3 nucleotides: TGTGCCAGCAGCTTGGGGAACCGGGGAGGGGTGAATGAGCAGTTCTTC. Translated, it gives CASSLGNRGGVNEQFF.

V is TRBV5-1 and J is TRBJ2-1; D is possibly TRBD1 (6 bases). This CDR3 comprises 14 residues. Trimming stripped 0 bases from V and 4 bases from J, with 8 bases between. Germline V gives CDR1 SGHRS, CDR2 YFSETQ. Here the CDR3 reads CASSLVQGYNEQFF. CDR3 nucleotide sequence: TGCGCCAGCAGCTTGGTTCAGGGGTACAATGAGCAGTTCTTC.

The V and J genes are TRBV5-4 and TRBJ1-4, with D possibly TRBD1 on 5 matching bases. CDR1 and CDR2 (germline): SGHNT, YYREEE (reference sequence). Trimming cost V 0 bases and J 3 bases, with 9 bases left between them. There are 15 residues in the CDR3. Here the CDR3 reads CASSLGATANEKLFF. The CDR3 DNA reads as TGTGCCAGCAGCTTGGGGGCGACAGCTAATGAAAAACTGTTTTTT.

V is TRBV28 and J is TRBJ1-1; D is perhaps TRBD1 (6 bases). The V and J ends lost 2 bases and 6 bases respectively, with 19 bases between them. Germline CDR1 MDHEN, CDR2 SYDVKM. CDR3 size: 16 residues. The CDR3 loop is CASSLGGSSRVAEAFF. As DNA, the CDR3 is TGTGCCAGCAGTTTAGGGGGCAGCTCGCGTGTAGCTGAAGCTTTCTTT.

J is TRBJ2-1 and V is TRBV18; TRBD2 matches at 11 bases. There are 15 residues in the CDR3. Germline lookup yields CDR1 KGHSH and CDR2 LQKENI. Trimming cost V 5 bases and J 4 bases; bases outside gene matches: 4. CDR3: CASSKGLADYNEQFF. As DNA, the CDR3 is TGTGCCAGCTCAAAGGGACTAGCGGATTACAATGAGCAGTTCTTC.

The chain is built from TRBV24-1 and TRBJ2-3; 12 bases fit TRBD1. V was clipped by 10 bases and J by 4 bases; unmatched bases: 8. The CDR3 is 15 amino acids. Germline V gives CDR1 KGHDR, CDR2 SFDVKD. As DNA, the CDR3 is TGTGCCACACGAACGGGACAGGGGGCCCCAGATACGCAGTATTTT. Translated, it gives CATRTGQGAPDTQYF.

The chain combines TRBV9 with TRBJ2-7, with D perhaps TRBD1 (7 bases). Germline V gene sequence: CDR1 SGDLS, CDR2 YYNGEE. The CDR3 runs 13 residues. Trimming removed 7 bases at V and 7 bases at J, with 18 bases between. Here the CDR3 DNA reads TGTGCCAGCGGGGGACAGTCGGCGGGAGAGCAGTACTTC. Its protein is CASGGQSAGEQYF.

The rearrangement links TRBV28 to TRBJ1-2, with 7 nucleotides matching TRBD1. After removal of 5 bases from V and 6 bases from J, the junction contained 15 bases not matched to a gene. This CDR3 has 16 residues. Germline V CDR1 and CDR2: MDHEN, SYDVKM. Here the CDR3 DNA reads TGTGCCAGCAGTGCATCAGACAGGGTACGACAGAATGGCTACACCTTC. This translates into CASSASDRVRQNGYTF.

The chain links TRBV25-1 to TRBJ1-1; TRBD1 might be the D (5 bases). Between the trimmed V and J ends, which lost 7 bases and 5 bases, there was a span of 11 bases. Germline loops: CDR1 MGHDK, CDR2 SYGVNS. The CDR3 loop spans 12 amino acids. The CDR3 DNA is TGTGCCAGCATAGGGGATAGGACTGAAGCTTTCTTT. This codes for CASIGDRTEAFF. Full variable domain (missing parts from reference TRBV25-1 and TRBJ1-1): EADIYQTPRYLVIGTGKKITLECSQTMGHDKMYWYQQDPGMELHLIHYSYGVNSTEKGDLSSESTVSRIRTEHFPLTLESARPSHTSQYLCASIGDRTEAFFGQGTRLTVV.

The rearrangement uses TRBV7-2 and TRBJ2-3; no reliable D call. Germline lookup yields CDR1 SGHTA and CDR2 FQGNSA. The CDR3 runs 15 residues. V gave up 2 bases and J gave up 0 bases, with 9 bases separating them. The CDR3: CASSLRSTSTDTQYF. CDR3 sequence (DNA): TGTGCCAGCAGCTTACGTAGTACCAGCACAGATACGCAGTATTTT.

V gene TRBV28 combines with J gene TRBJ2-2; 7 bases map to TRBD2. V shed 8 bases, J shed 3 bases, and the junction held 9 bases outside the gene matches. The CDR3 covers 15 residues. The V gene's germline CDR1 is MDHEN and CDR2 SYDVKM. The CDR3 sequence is CASSSGTYHTGELFF. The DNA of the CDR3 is TGTGCCAGCTCAAGCGGGACTTACCACACCGGGGAGCTGTTTTTT.

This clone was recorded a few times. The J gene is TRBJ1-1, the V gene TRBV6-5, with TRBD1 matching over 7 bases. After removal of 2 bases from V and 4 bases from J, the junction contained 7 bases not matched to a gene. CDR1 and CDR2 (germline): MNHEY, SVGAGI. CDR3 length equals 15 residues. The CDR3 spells CASSYEHRGITEAFF. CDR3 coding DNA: TGTGCCAGCAGTTACGAGCACAGGGGTATCACTGAAGCTTTCTTT.

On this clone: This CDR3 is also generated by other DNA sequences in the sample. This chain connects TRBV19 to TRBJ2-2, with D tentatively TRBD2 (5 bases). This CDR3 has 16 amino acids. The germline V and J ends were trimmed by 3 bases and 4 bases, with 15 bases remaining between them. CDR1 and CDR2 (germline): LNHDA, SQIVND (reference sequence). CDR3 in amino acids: CASSITGIWGTGELFF. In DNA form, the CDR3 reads TGTGCCAGTAGTATCACGGGAATATGGGGCACCGGGGAGCTGTTTTTT.

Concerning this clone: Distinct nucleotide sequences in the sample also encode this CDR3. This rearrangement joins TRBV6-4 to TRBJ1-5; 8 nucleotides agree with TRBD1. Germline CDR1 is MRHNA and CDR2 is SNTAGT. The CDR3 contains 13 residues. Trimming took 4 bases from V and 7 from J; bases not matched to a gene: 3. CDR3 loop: CASSVDRDQPQHF. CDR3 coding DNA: TGTGCCAGCAGTGTGGACAGGGACCAGCCCCAGCATTTT.

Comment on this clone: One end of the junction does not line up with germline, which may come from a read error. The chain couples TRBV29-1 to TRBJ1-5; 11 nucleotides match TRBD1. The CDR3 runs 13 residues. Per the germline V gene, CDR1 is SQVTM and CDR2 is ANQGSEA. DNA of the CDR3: TGCAGCGCCCGGACAGGGGGCAACCAGCCCCAGCATTTT. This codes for CSARTGGNQPQHF.

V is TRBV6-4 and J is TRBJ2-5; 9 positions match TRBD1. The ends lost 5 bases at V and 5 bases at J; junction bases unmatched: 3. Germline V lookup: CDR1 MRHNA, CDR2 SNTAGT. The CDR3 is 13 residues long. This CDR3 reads CASSRDRAETQYF. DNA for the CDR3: TGTGCCAGCAGTCGGGACAGGGCGGAGACCCAGTACTTC.

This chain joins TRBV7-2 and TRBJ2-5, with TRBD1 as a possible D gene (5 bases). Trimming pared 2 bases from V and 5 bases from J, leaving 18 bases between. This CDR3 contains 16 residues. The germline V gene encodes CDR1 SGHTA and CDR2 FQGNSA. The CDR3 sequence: CASSLRGPSSRETQYF. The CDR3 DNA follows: TGTGCCAGCAGCTTAAGGGGCCCCAGCTCTCGGGAGACCCAGTACTTC.

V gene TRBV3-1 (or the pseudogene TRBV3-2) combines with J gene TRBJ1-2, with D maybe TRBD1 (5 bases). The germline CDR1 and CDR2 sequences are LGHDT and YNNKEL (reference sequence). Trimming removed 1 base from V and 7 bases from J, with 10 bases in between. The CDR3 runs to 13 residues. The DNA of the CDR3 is TGTGCCAGCAGCCAAGCAGGGTACGGTGGCTACACCTTC. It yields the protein CASSQAGYGGYTF.

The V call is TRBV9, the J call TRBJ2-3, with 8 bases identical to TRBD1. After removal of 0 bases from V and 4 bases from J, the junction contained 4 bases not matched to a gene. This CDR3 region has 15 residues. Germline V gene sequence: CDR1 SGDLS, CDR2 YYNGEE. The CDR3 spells CASSVENRGADTQYF. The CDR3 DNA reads TGTGCCAGCAGCGTAGAAAACAGGGGGGCAGATACGCAGTATTTT.

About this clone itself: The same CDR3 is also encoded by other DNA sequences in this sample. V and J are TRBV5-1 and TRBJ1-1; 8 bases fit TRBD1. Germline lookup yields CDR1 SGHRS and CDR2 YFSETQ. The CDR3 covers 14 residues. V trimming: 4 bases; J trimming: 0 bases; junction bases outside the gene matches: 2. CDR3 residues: CASSLGQVNTEAFF. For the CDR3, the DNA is TGCGCCAGCAGCCTGGGACAGGTGAACACTGAAGCTTTCTTT. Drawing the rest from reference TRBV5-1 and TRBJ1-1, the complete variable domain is KAGVTQTPRYLIKTRGQQVTLSCSPISGHRSVSWYQQTPGQGLQFLFEYFSETQRNKGNFPGRFSGRQFSNSRSEMNVSTLELGDSALYLCASSLGQVNTEAFFGQGTRLTVV.